This TCR beta chain was retrieved from a study of tumor-infiltrating lymphocytes in primary liver carcinoma. Study details: Male and female patients aged 30 to 69 years made up the cohort. Read depth, roughly 3.65 to 7.13 million productive TCRbeta reads, did not differ significantly between tissues.

Germline DNA was also extracted, and blood RNA derived from unsorted whole blood. Points on this clonotype: A read error is possible here, since a much larger clone lies one base away. This CDR3 fails to terminate in the conserved phenylalanine or tryptophan, so it likely reflects a read error.

The investigators made TCR beta cDNA from roughly 0.45 ug total RNA, using a constant-region primer. It was through three nested multiplex PCR rounds of slightly modified ARM-PCR that TCR beta libraries arose. TCRdb passed the multiplex PCR reads through MiXCR, listing each CDR3 protein once. This repertoire shows about 320,000 distinct CDR3 sequences, more than 55% found once; its top ten account for roughly 10%. The clonotype comes from a man aged 40-50 years with primary liver carcinoma and hepatitis B virus infection. The sequenced sample was peripheral blood.

The DNA for the CDR3 is TGTGCCAGCACCCCCCGAGGGGGCGCGGATGAAAAACTGTTTTAT. Its protein product is CASTPRGGADEKLFY. This sequence joins TRBV6-6 and TRBJ1-4, with TRBD1 matching over 7 bases. The CDR3 loop spans 15 amino acids. The J segment lost 6 bases and the V segment lost 7 bases, leaving 11 bases of the junction unmatched. Per germline, CDR1 MNHNY and CDR2 SVGAGI (reference sequence).